Listed here are 9 T cell receptor beta chains from one sample, sequenced in a study of blood T cell repertoires in COVID-19 (TCRdb year 2020). Preparation of the library involved the immunoSEQ multiplex PCR assay. TCRdb's version of the immuneACCESS table is confined to in-frame rearrangements and falls short of the full clone set. An unresolved V gene accounts for under half of the shortfall where checked; the remainder is of unknown origin. The sample table records some 120,000 clones; about three quarters of these occur just once. The biggest ten clones account for over 2% of the sample. The material sequenced was peripheral blood. These receptors were taken from a woman between 65 and 79 years old with acute or convalescent COVID-19.

Many counts were recorded for this clone. The V and J genes are TRBV7-2 and TRBJ1-6; D perhaps matches TRBD1 (6 bases). The germline V and J ends were trimmed by 5 bases and 10 bases, with 15 bases remaining between them. Germline V lookup: CDR1 SGHTA, CDR2 FQGNSA. The CDR3 runs 14 residues. The DNA for the CDR3 is TGTGCCAGCAGCCCCCCGGGACACCTATCACCCCTCCACTTT. This codes for CASSPPGHLSPLHF. Full variable domain (outside the CDR3, taken from reference TRBV7-2 and TRBJ1-6): GAGVSQSPSNKVTEKGKDVELRCDPISGHTALYWYRQSLGQGLEFLIYFQGNSAPDKSGLPSDRFSAERTGGSVSTLTIQRTQQEDSAVYLCASSPPGHLSPLHFGNGTRLTVT.

V and J are TRBV27 and TRBJ1-1; D gene unclear. With 6 bases removed from V and 5 bases from J, the gap between germline ends came to 22 bases. CDR3 length: 16 amino acids. Per the germline V gene, CDR1 is MNHEY and CDR2 is SMNVEV (reference sequence). This chain's CDR3 is CASRLERGGGGTEAFF. DNA for the CDR3: TGTGCCAGCAGGTTAGAACGGGGTGGAGGTGGTACTGAAGCTTTCTTT.

This clone is a singleton in its sample. The chain combines TRBV6-1 with TRBJ2-5; D is unresolved. CDR1 and CDR2 from the germline V gene are MNHNS and SASEGT. Trimming pared 10 bases from V and 5 bases from J, leaving 11 bases between. There are 11 residues in the CDR3. CDR3: CATRLRETQYF. The CDR3 DNA sequence: TGTGCCACCAGGCTTCGGGAGACCCAGTACTTC.

This clone came up a few times. The chain couples TRBV27 to TRBJ1-6, with TRBD1 as a possible D gene (6 bases). From germline, CDR1 is MNHEY and CDR2 SMNVEV (reference sequence). Trimming shortened V by 6 bases and J by 6 bases, and 9 bases separated the two germline ends. The CDR3 is 13 amino acids. CDR3 sequence (DNA): TGTGCCAGCAGACAGGGTTTTAATTCACCCCTCCACTTT. Its translation is CASRQGFNSPLHF.

The gene calls are TRBV4-1 and TRBJ1-4; 10 positions match TRBD1. The CDR3 contains 15 residues. Germline V gene lookup returns CDR1 MGHRA and CDR2 YSYEKL. Trimming cost V 3 bases and J 4 bases; bases outside gene matches: 2. The CDR3 nucleotides read TGCGCCAGCAGCCAGTGGGACAGGGGTAATGAAAAACTGTTTTTT. This translates into CASSQWDRGNEKLFF.

This clone has more than one count but fewer than ten. The CDR3 nucleotides are TGTGCCAGCAGCGGACAGTGGAACACTGAAGCTTTCTTT. Its protein product is CASSGQWNTEAFF. The rearrangement uses TRBV5-8 and TRBJ1-1, with D possibly being TRBD1 (6 bases). Germline CDR1 reads SGHTS; CDR2 reads YDEGEE. CDR3 length: 13 residues. V was pared by 4 bases and J by 1 base, with 8 bases between.

The chain recombines TRBV27 with TRBJ2-3; tentative D call: TRBD1 (5 bases). Germline assignment: CDR1 MNHEY and CDR2 SMNVEV (reference sequence). Trimming stripped 0 bases from V and 8 bases from J, with 12 bases between. CDR3 size: 14 residues. This CDR3 reads CASSLSGTGATQYF. The CDR3 DNA reads as TGTGCCAGCAGTTTATCAGGAACTGGGGCTACGCAGTATTTT.

V is TRBV10-1 and J is TRBJ2-1; TRBD2 might be the D (7 bases). Trimming stripped 2 bases from V and 6 bases from J, with 14 bases between. The V gene's germline CDR1 is WNHNN and CDR2 SYGVQD (reference sequence). This CDR3 has 15 residues. The CDR3 region has the DNA TGCGCCAGCAGTGAGGGCGGGGGCCCTTTCAATGAGCAGTTCTTC. Amino acids: CASSEGGGPFNEQFF.

The V and J genes are TRBV3-1 (or the pseudogene TRBV3-2) and TRBJ1-3, with a tentative D call TRBD1 (5 bases). The V gene's germline CDR1 is LGHDT and CDR2 YNNKEL (reference sequence). The CDR3 runs 15 residues. The germline V and J ends were trimmed by 4 bases and 2 bases, with 12 bases remaining between them. The CDR3 DNA is TGTGCCAGCAGCCCAACGGGGGGGGCTGGAAACACCATATATTTT. The encoded protein is CASSPTGGAGNTIYF.